One sample yielded the 25 T cell receptor beta chains listed below, sequenced in a study of CD8+ T cells in alopecia areata. cDNA reverse transcribed from extracted RNA served as the sequencing template. The protocol was immunoSEQ multiplex PCR, while the TCRdb copy is restricted to in-frame clones and leaves out a portion. In the table there are over 110,000 clones, 45% to 60% of which are singletons. The sample here was CD4+ T cells sorted from blood, taken at week 0. These receptors were obtained from a human donor with alopecia areata.

The gene calls are TRBV19 and TRBJ2-2; D is perhaps TRBD2 (5 bases). This CDR3 is 16 amino acids long. Trimming took 1 base from V and 2 from J, leaving 11 bases between them. CDR1 and CDR2 (germline): LNHDA, SQIVND (reference sequence). The CDR3 sequence is CASSIGGLYNTGELFF. In DNA, the CDR3 is TGTGCCAGTAGTATAGGAGGACTCTATAACACCGGGGAGCTGTTTTTT.

The rearrangement uses TRBV7-9 and TRBJ2-7, with a weak D call TRBD1 (5 bases). V was clipped by 5 bases and J by 9 bases, with 11 bases between them. Germline V lookup: CDR1 SEHNR, CDR2 FQNEAQ (reference sequence). This CDR3 region has 11 residues. CDR3 protein: CASSDQGGQYF. DNA of the CDR3: TGTGCCAGCAGCGACCAGGGTGGGCAGTACTTC.

The sample holds a few counts of this clone. The chain joins TRBV29-1 to TRBJ2-7; no reliable D call. The length of the CDR3 is 16 residues. The germline CDR1 and CDR2 sequences are SQVTM and ANQGSEA. V lost 0 bases to trimming and J lost 2 bases, with 17 bases between them. In nucleotides, the CDR3 is TGCAGCGTTGAAGATCCCAACCACAAGGACGCCTACGAGCAGTACTTC. It is translated as CSVEDPNHKDAYEQYF.

This clone was observed once. V and J are TRBV5-4 and TRBJ1-2, with 7 bases identical to TRBD1. There are 15 residues in the CDR3. V was pared by 0 bases and J by 4 bases, with 6 bases of the junction left unmatched. CDR1 and CDR2 (germline): SGHNT, YYREEE (reference sequence). The CDR3 protein is CASSLDLTGSYGYTF. DNA for the CDR3: TGTGCCAGCAGCTTGGACTTGACAGGGTCCTATGGCTACACCTTC.

This clone was detected a few times. The V gene is TRBV7-2, the J gene TRBJ2-5; 7 nucleotides align to TRBD1. This CDR3 has 14 residues. Germline V gives CDR1 SGHTA, CDR2 FQGNSA. Losses at the gene ends were 5 bases for V and 4 bases for J; bases not matched to a gene: 7. The CDR3 sequence: CASSPDRVRETQYF. The CDR3 DNA reads TGTGCCAGCAGCCCTGACAGGGTCCGAGAGACCCAGTACTTC.

The chain has TRBV4-1 and TRBJ2-5; D may be TRBD2 (6 bases). In germline, CDR1 is MGHRA, CDR2 YSYEKL. CDR3 size: 16 residues. The V gene lost 4 bases and the J gene lost 9 bases, with 24 bases spanning the gap. The CDR3 spells CASSRAFRDSAWAQYF. The CDR3 DNA reads as TGCGCCAGCAGCCGAGCCTTCCGGGACTCAGCTTGGGCCCAGTACTTC.

V is TRBV29-1 and J is TRBJ2-7; D unresolved. The CDR3 runs to 12 residues. V was trimmed by 4 bases and J by 0 bases, leaving 7 bases between them. In germline, CDR1 is SQVTM, CDR2 ANQGSEA. The CDR3 DNA follows: TGCAGCGTTGCGGTGAGCTCCTACGAGCAGTACTTC. This gives the protein CSVAVSSYEQYF.

This clone has only a few counts. CDR3 sequence: CAEMAKNIQYF. The CDR3 DNA follows: TGTGCCGAAATGGCCAAAAACATTCAGTACTTC. The gene calls are TRBV11-3 and TRBJ2-4; unclear D gene. The V end was cut by 11 bases, the J end by 1 base, with 6 bases between. The germline V gene has CDR1 SGHNT and CDR2 YENEEA. The CDR3 has 11 residues. The variable domain in full, completed from reference TRBV11-3 and TRBJ2-4, reads EAGVVQSPRYKIIEKKQPVAFWCNPISGHNTLYWYLQNLGQGPELLIRYENEEAVDDSQLPKDRFSAERLKGVDSTLKIQPAELGDSAVYLCAEMAKNIQYFGAGTRLSVL.

There are a few counts of this clone. This chain connects TRBV7-2 to TRBJ2-7; D gene unclear. This CDR3 has 11 amino acids. Trimming pared 3 bases from V and 4 bases from J, leaving 4 bases between. Germline V gives CDR1 SGHTA, CDR2 FQGNSA. CDR3 sequence (DNA): TGTGCCAGCAGCTTTAGATACGAGCAGTACTTC. As protein: CASSFRYEQYF.

The chain is built from TRBV4-2 and TRBJ1-1; D not resolved. The CDR3 extends over 11 amino acids. V shed 1 base and J shed 9 bases, with 6 bases lying between them. Germline CDR1 LGHNA, CDR2 YNFKEQ. CDR3: CASSQGPQAFF. CDR3 DNA sequence: TGTGCCAGCAGCCAAGGGCCTCAAGCTTTCTTT.

The gene calls are TRBV4-3 and TRBJ2-5, with D tentatively TRBD2 (6 bases). The V gene's germline CDR1 is LGHNA and CDR2 YSLEER. Trimming stripped 6 bases from V and 0 bases from J, with 14 bases between. The CDR3 spans 15 residues. The CDR3 spells CASSAAAGHQETQYF. DNA of the CDR3: TGCGCCAGCAGTGCCGCAGCGGGCCACCAAGAGACCCAGTACTTC.

The chain is built from TRBV5-1 and TRBJ2-7, with D unclear. CDR1 is SGHRS and CDR2 is YFSETQ in the germline V gene. This CDR3 contains 13 residues. V shed 0 bases and J shed 2 bases, with 6 bases lying between them. CDR3 region: CASSLGSPYEQYF. In nucleotides, the CDR3 is TGCGCCAGCAGCTTGGGGAGCCCCTACGAGCAGTACTTC.

This clone occurred once. A junction end diverges from the germline sequence, so it may reflect a read error. This chain connects TRBV5-1 to TRBJ2-1; 7 nucleotides line up with TRBD2. This CDR3 spans 16 amino acids. Germline V lookup: CDR1 SGHRS, CDR2 YFSETQ. CDR3 DNA: TGCGCCAGCAGCTTGGTGACTAGCAGTTTCTACAATGAGCGGTTCTTC. This gives the protein CASSLVTSSFYNERFF.

This chain connects TRBV25-1 to TRBJ2-3; D gene unclear. Germline assignment: CDR1 MGHDK and CDR2 SYGVNS. Trimming cost V 6 bases and J 6 bases, with 16 bases left between them. The CDR3 length is 14 residues. CDR3 sequence: CASSLDILVDTQYF. The CDR3 DNA sequence: TGTGCCAGCAGCCTGGATATATTGGTCGATACGCAGTATTTT.

This clone appeared a single time. The chain joins TRBV20-1 to TRBJ1-1; no firm D call. Germline CDR1 reads DFQATT; CDR2 reads SNEGSKA (reference sequence). This CDR3 contains 10 residues. The CDR3 nucleotides are TGCAGGGCGGTGGTGGATGAAGCTTTCTTT. Translation: CRAVVDEAFF.

The chain couples TRBV9 to TRBJ1-5; D is uncertain. Germline V lookup: CDR1 SGDLS, CDR2 YYNGEE. V lost 2 bases to trimming and J lost 3 bases, with 6 bases between them. CDR3 length: 13 amino acids. The CDR3: CASSVSFNQPQHF. Here the CDR3 DNA reads TGTGCCAGCAGCGTTAGTTTCAATCAGCCCCAGCATTTT.

The CDR3 loop is CASSLYAGGAREKLFF. CDR3 DNA sequence: TGTGCCAGCAGCTTATATGCGGGGGGAGCCCGTGAAAAACTGTTTTTT. This rearrangement joins TRBV7-8 to TRBJ1-4; D might be TRBD1 (5 bases). This CDR3 contains 16 residues. V gave up 2 bases and J gave up 7 bases, with 17 bases separating them. In germline, CDR1 is SGHVS, CDR2 FQNEAQ.

The rearrangement uses TRBV4-1 and TRBJ2-2, with 11 bases fitting TRBD2. CDR3 size: 17 residues. Germline-derived CDR1 and CDR2 are MGHRA and YSYEKL. V dropped 4 bases and J dropped 2; count of bases not matched to a gene: 6. CDR3 nucleotides: TGCGCCAGCAGCCCACGTACTAGCGGGAGAAACACCGGGGAGCTGTTTTTT. As protein: CASSPRTSGRNTGELFF.

This chain uses TRBV30 with TRBJ2-7, with 8 bases lining up with TRBD1. J was trimmed by 3 bases and V by 3 bases; bases with no gene match: 13. CDR1 is GTSNPN, CDR2 SVGIG, per germline (reference sequence). The CDR3 loop spans 16 amino acids. Here the CDR3 reads CAWRPTTGDYLYEQYF. The DNA for the CDR3 is TGTGCCTGGAGACCCACGACAGGGGATTACCTCTACGAGCAGTACTTC.

This clone was seen more than once but under ten times. V and J are TRBV28 and TRBJ2-3; 8 positions agree with TRBD1. The V gene end was trimmed by 5 bases and the J gene end by 7 bases; junction bases not matched to a gene: 17. This CDR3 has 17 residues. The germline V gene encodes CDR1 MDHEN and CDR2 SYDVKM. The CDR3 reads CASSTSTRGRRTNTQYF. CDR3 DNA sequence: TGTGCCAGCAGTACCTCAACCAGGGGGCGACGCACGAATACGCAGTATTTT.

The CDR3 here is CASSYSQGNTEAFF. CDR3 coding DNA: TGTGCCAGCAGTTACTCTCAGGGGAACACTGAAGCTTTCTTT. The rearrangement uses TRBV6-6 and TRBJ1-1, with TRBD1 as a possible D gene (5 bases). The CDR3 spans 14 residues. Per germline, CDR1 MNHNY and CDR2 SVGAGI (reference sequence). The V and J ends lost 0 bases and 1 base respectively, with 6 bases between them.

The chain recombines TRBV4-2 with TRBJ1-2; D is uncertain. This CDR3 is built from 14 residues. Germline V gives CDR1 LGHNA, CDR2 YNFKEQ. Trimming took 1 base from V and 2 from J, leaving 8 bases between them. CDR3 region: CASSQGLGNYGYTF. The CDR3 nucleotides read TGTGCCAGCAGCCAAGGTCTAGGGAACTATGGCTACACCTTC.

The rearrangement links TRBV27 to TRBJ2-7, with a tentative D call TRBD1 (6 bases). Trimming took off 5 bases at V and 2 bases at J, with 13 bases between the two ends. The length of the CDR3 is 14 residues. Germline CDR1 MNHEY, CDR2 SMNVEV (reference sequence). The CDR3 region is CASSPWTATYEQYF. The DNA of the CDR3 is TGTGCCAGCAGTCCTTGGACAGCGACCTACGAGCAGTACTTC.

V usage is TRBV2 and J usage is TRBJ2-2, with TRBD2 identical over 7 bases. Germline V CDR1 and CDR2: SNHLY, FYNNEI. After removal of 6 bases from V and 6 bases from J, the junction contained 1 base not matched to a gene. This CDR3 comprises 12 residues. CDR3 sequence reads: CASRTSPGELFF. CDR3 bases: TGTGCCAGCAGGACTAGCCCCGGGGAGCTGTTTTTT.

The genes are TRBV9 and TRBJ2-1; TRBD1 matches at 7 bases. CDR1 SGDLS and CDR2 YYNGEE come from the germline V gene. After removal of 3 bases from V and 10 bases from J, the junction contained 10 bases not matched to a gene. CDR3 size: 14 residues. The CDR3 protein is CASSAISLQGEQFF. CDR3 bases: TGTGCCAGCAGCGCTATTTCGCTACAGGGGGAGCAGTTCTTC.